This T cell receptor beta chain came from a study of regulatory T cells in long-lasting Graves disease. Arm-PCR of CDR3 regions and iRepertoire HTBI primers were the basis on which TCR beta libraries were built. TCRdb called the multiplex PCR reads again in MiXCR, with one record for every CDR3 protein. The sample holds 520,000 or so distinct CDR3 sequences, more than 10% seen once. Notes on the study in general: Newly diagnosed disease favored TRBV20-1 and TRBJ2-1 over persistent disease.

This CDR3 has 15 amino acids. Germline V gene sequence: CDR1 SGHAT, CDR2 FQDESV (reference sequence). V lost 4 bases to trimming and J lost 2 bases; unmatched junction nucleotides: 5. Time point indicated: newly diagnosed GD, antithyroid drugs for less than 3 months. The authors made the TCR library using RNA they extracted from PBMCs. In its sample, this clonotype was seen many times. Its antigen is as yet unknown. This same sample was also part of a study on T cells in Graves' hyperthyroidism and ophthalmopathy. That report adds: Uncontrolled infection, other autoimmune disease, pregnancy or lactation barred patients from enrollment. Peripheral blood also featured most of the thyroid clonotypes expanded above 0.001.

The chain combines TRBV11-1 with TRBJ2-3, with 8 nucleotides matching TRBD2. This clonotype was obtained from a woman between 25 and 40 years old with Graves disease. Here the sequenced sample was peripheral blood mononuclear cells (PBMCs), taken at new diagnosis, from a patient treated with antithyroid drugs. In DNA, the CDR3 is TGTGCCAGCAGCTGGAGCGGGAGACTCACAGATACGCAGTATTTT. It translates to CASSWSGRLTDTQYF. The full variable domain, rest sourced from reference TRBV11-1 and TRBJ2-3, is EAEVAQSPRYKITEKSQAVAFWCDPISGHATLYWYRQILGQGPELLVQFQDESVVDDSQLPKDRFSAERLKGVDSTLKIQPAELGDSAMYLCASSWSGRLTDTQYFGPGTRLTVL.